This T cell receptor (beta chain) was retrieved from a study of T cells after yellow fever vaccination. TCRdb recomputed calls from the 5' RACE reads with MiXCR, one row per CDR3 protein. The table lists 250,000 or so distinct CDR3 sequences, over 3% of them singletons, with under 20% in the top ten. This clonotype was observed many times. This CDR3 comprises 15 residues. Trimming stripped 3 bases from V and 4 bases from J, with 13 bases between. The source material was PBMCs, sampled 15 days after the yellow fever booster vaccination. The genes are TRBV12-3 or TRBV12-4 and TRBJ1-5; unclear D gene. The TCR originated in a man in his late teens or twenties who received the YFV17D yellow fever vaccine. The CDR3 spells CASSFLAGKNQPQHF. The CDR3, as DNA: TGTGCCAGCAGTTTTTTGGCGGGGAAGAATCAGCCCCAGCATTTT.